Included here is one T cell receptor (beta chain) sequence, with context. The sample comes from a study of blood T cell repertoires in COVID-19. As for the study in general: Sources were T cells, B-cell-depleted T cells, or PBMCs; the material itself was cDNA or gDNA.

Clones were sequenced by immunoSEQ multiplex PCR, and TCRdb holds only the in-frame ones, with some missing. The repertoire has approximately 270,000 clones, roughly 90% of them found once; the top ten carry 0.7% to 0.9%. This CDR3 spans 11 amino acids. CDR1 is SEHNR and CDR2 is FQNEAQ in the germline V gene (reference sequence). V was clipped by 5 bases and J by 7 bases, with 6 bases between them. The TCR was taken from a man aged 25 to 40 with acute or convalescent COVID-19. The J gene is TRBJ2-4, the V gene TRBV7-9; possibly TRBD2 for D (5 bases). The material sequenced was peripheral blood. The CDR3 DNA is TGTGCCAGCAGCCCGGGGAACATTCAGTACTTC. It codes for CASSPGNIQYF.